The 30 T cell receptor beta chains given below trace back to one sample, sequenced in a study of Tregs in tolerant kidney transplant recipients. Produced via immunoSEQ multiplex PCR; TCRdb's table is partial and in-frame only. Among some 74,000 clones listed, around 90% were seen once. The sample in question was Tregs from blood, obtained before the transplant. These receptors were obtained from a human donor who received a combined kidney and bone marrow transplant.

The chain links TRBV6-5 to TRBJ1-2; D is ambiguous. The CDR3 is made up of 13 amino acids. Germline-derived CDR1 and CDR2 are MNHEY and SVGAGI. Trimming shortened V by 5 bases and J by 4 bases, and 11 bases separated the two germline ends. CDR3 coding DNA: TGTGCCAGCAGTAATGGAAGAAGCTATGGCTACACCTTC. This translates into CASSNGRSYGYTF.

J is TRBJ1-4 and V is TRBV7-8, with D tentatively TRBD1 (6 bases). Germline V gives CDR1 SGHVS, CDR2 FQNEAQ. Trimming removed 5 bases from V and 4 bases from J, with 17 bases in between. CDR3 length: 16 residues. The CDR3 spells CASSPRQAPGNEKLFF. In DNA form, the CDR3 reads TGTGCCAGCAGCCCCCGACAGGCGCCTGGTAATGAAAAACTGTTTTTT.

The rearrangement joins TRBV18 to TRBJ2-7; 7 nucleotides match TRBD2. The CDR3 spans 17 residues. Germline V gives CDR1 KGHSH, CDR2 LQKENI. Trimming cost V 0 bases and J 6 bases; bases outside gene matches: 14. The CDR3 nucleotides are TGTGCCAGCTCACCACCGTCGGAGCGGGACTCCTACGTCGAGCAGTACTTC. This codes for CASSPPSERDSYVEQYF.

The rearrangement uses TRBV15 and TRBJ1-1; D is unclear. V gave up 3 bases and J gave up 0 bases, with 5 bases separating them. Germline CDR1 LNHNV, CDR2 YYDKDF (reference sequence). The CDR3 length is 13 residues. The CDR3 here is CATSSQVNTEAFF. CDR3 DNA: TGTGCCACCAGCAGTCAGGTGAACACTGAAGCTTTCTTT.

This sequence joins TRBV7-9 and TRBJ1-1, with D tentatively TRBD1 (6 bases). This CDR3 contains 13 residues. The germline gives CDR1 SEHNR, CDR2 FQNEAQ (reference sequence). V was shortened by 3 bases and J by 4 bases, with 9 bases between the two germline ends. The CDR3 is CASSFEGGTEAFF. DNA of the CDR3: TGTGCCAGCAGCTTCGAAGGGGGCACTGAAGCTTTCTTT.

The chain is built from TRBV19 and TRBJ2-2; 10 bases line up with TRBD2. The CDR3 length is 18 residues. Germline values: CDR1 LNHDA, CDR2 SQIVND (reference sequence). V lost 1 base to trimming and J lost 4 bases; unmatched junction nucleotides: 9. CDR3: CASSIGSLAGAPTGELFF. CDR3 nucleotides: TGTGCCAGTAGTATAGGGAGTCTAGCGGGAGCCCCCACCGGGGAGCTGTTTTTT.

CDR3 in DNA: TGTGCCAGCAGCCGAAACTGGGAAAAACTGTTTTTT. This codes for CASSRNWEKLFF. This chain uses TRBV28 with TRBJ1-4; D unresolved. Trimming took 6 bases from V and 8 from J, leaving 10 bases between them. This CDR3 is built from 12 residues. Per germline, CDR1 MDHEN and CDR2 SYDVKM.

The genes are TRBV7-8 and TRBJ1-2; the match to TRBD1 covers 12 bases. Trimming cost V 3 bases and J 6 bases; bases outside gene matches: 11. This CDR3 is 17 amino acids long. Germline-derived CDR1 and CDR2 are SGHVS and FQNEAQ. The CDR3 sequence: CASSFRDRGRLWDGYTF. The CDR3 bases are TGTGCCAGCAGCTTCCGGGACAGGGGGCGGTTATGGGATGGCTACACCTTC.

This chain links TRBV5-3 with TRBJ1-5; TRBD1 agrees at 12 bases. TRBV5-3 is noted as an ORF with a role that remains uncertain. The CDR3 contains 19 residues. V lost 1 base to trimming and J lost 2 bases; unmatched junction nucleotides: 10. Here the CDR3 DNA reads TGTGCCAGAAGCTTGTACGGGACAGGGGGCGTTCGGGGCAATCAGCCCCAGCATTTT. This sequence encodes CARSLYGTGGVRGNQPQHF.

The chain employs TRBV2 and TRBJ1-5, with 8 positions matching TRBD1. Germline V gene sequence: CDR1 SNHLY, CDR2 FYNNEI. V was clipped by 4 bases and J by 3 bases; unmatched bases: 5. The CDR3 runs 15 residues. CDR3 in amino acids: CASSAQGGNNQPQHF. CDR3 sequence (DNA): TGTGCCAGCAGTGCACAGGGGGGAAACAATCAGCCCCAGCATTTT.

Only one count was recorded for this clone. Written as DNA, the CDR3 is TGTGCCAGCAGCTTGGGGGGGACTAGCGGGAGGGCCACCGGGGAGCTGTTTTTT. It is translated as CASSLGGTSGRATGELFF. The rearrangement joins TRBV5-4 to TRBJ2-2; 16 bases fit TRBD2. This CDR3 has 18 residues. The germline CDR1 and CDR2 sequences are SGHNT and YYREEE (reference sequence). Unmatched junction bases numbered 3, after V lost 0 bases and J lost 4 bases.

This chain connects TRBV5-1 to TRBJ2-5; tentatively, D is TRBD2 (6 bases). This CDR3 contains 14 residues. Between the trimmed V and J ends, which lost 0 bases and 2 bases, there was a span of 8 bases. CDR1 and CDR2 from the germline V gene are SGHRS and YFSETQ. The CDR3 sequence: CASSLGTIQETQYF. DNA of the CDR3: TGCGCCAGCAGCTTGGGGACTATACAAGAGACCCAGTACTTC. Based on the CDR3 plus reference TRBV5-1 and TRBJ2-5, the full variable domain is KAGVTQTPRYLIKTRGQQVTLSCSPISGHRSVSWYQQTPGQGLQFLFEYFSETQRNKGNFPGRFSGRQFSNSRSEMNVSTLELGDSALYLCASSLGTIQETQYFGPGTRLLVL.

This chain links TRBV6-1 with TRBJ2-7, with D possibly TRBD1 on 5 matching bases. V dropped 1 base and J dropped 0 bases, with 13 bases sitting between them. Germline loops: CDR1 MNHNS, CDR2 SASEGT. The CDR3 runs 16 residues. The CDR3 here is CASSEGMGRDSYEQYF. The DNA of the CDR3 is TGTGCCAGCAGTGAAGGAATGGGCAGGGACTCCTACGAGCAGTACTTC.

A single count supports this clone. The V call is TRBV5-1, the J call TRBJ2-2, with 8 bases lining up with TRBD2. Unmatched junction bases numbered 4, after V lost 7 bases and J lost 2 bases. This CDR3 is built from 14 residues. Per the germline V gene, CDR1 is SGHRS and CDR2 is YFSETQ. The CDR3 loop is CASQLAVNTGELFF. CDR3 nucleotide sequence: TGCGCCAGCCAACTAGCGGTTAACACCGGGGAGCTGTTTTTT.

The rearrangement joins TRBV18 to TRBJ2-7; the match to TRBD2 covers 15 bases. This CDR3 has 17 amino acids. Trimming took 1 base from V and 4 from J; bases not matched to a gene: 5. From germline, CDR1 is KGHSH and CDR2 LQKENI. The CDR3 bases are TGTGCCAGCTCACCACAGGCCGGGACTAGCGGGAGGTACGAGCAGTACTTC. Protein product: CASSPQAGTSGRYEQYF.

The chain combines TRBV27 with TRBJ1-5; D is perhaps TRBD1 (6 bases). This CDR3 is built from 14 residues. From germline, CDR1 is MNHEY and CDR2 SMNVEV (reference sequence). V was shortened by 3 bases and J by 4 bases, with 10 bases between the two germline ends. CDR3 DNA sequence: TGTGCCAGCAGTTTTGGGGGGGCAAATCAGCCCCAGCATTTT. It specifies CASSFGGANQPQHF.

The rearrangement links TRBV19 to TRBJ2-5; 8 nucleotides align to TRBD1. The ends lost 4 bases at V and 2 bases at J; junction bases unmatched: 3. The CDR3 contains 14 residues. From germline, CDR1 is LNHDA and CDR2 SQIVND (reference sequence). Here the CDR3 reads CASSTGQAQETQYF. The CDR3 coding sequence is TGTGCCAGTAGTACGGGACAGGCGCAAGAGACCCAGTACTTC. Complete variable domain (other parts from reference TRBV19 and TRBJ2-5): DGGITQSPKYLFRKEGQNVTLSCEQNLNHDAMYWYRQDPGQGLRLIYYSQIVNDFQKGDIAEGYSVSREKKESFPLTVTSAQKNPTAFYLCASSTGQAQETQYFGPGTRLLVL.

A single count supports this clone. V usage is TRBV5-1 and J usage is TRBJ2-5; D is perhaps TRBD2 (6 bases). Germline CDR1 and CDR2: SGHRS and YFSETQ. V was clipped by 5 bases and J by 0 bases, with 11 bases between them. The CDR3 runs to 14 residues. The CDR3 reads CASRVRDYQETQYF. The CDR3 DNA follows: TGCGCCAGCAGGGTGCGGGACTACCAAGAGACCCAGTACTTC.

This rearrangement joins TRBV29-1 to TRBJ2-7, with 11 bases lining up with TRBD2. Germline assignment: CDR1 SQVTM and CDR2 ANQGSEA. The CDR3 contains 15 residues. J gave up 2 bases and V 4 bases, and 7 bases lay outside the gene matches. DNA of the CDR3: TGCAGCGTTGCCGTGACTAGCGGGGCCCCCTACGAGCAGTACTTC. It specifies CSVAVTSGAPYEQYF.

The CDR3 reads CAAWAKASGYEQYF. Here the CDR3 DNA reads TGTGCCGCCTGGGCAAAGGCTAGCGGATACGAGCAGTACTTC. The chain has TRBV30 and TRBJ2-5; TRBD2 agrees at 7 bases. The DNA end favors TRBJ2-7, so the J call may be wrong. This CDR3 spans 14 amino acids. CDR1 and CDR2 from the germline V gene are GTSNPN and SVGIG (reference sequence).

The J gene is TRBJ1-2, the V gene TRBV7-2; D is ambiguous. The CDR3 extends over 13 amino acids. CDR1 is SGHTA, CDR2 FQGNSA, per germline. V lost 1 base, J lost 8 bases, and 11 bases lay in between. CDR3: CASSLGRDRGYTF. For the CDR3, the DNA is TGTGCCAGCAGCTTAGGTAGAGACCGAGGCTACACCTTC.

DNA of the CDR3: TGTGCCACCAGCAGAGATCGTGGCAGGTACAATGAGCAGTTCTTC. Amino acid sequence: CATSRDRGRYNEQFF. The chain has TRBV15 and TRBJ2-1; no firm D call. V dropped 0 bases and J dropped 4 bases, with 10 bases sitting between them. Germline lookup yields CDR1 LNHNV and CDR2 YYDKDF (reference sequence). The CDR3 is 15 amino acids.

This chain joins TRBV5-8 and TRBJ2-3; 13 positions match TRBD2. Germline CDR1 SGHTS, CDR2 YDEGEE. The J segment lost 1 base and the V segment lost 4 bases, leaving 6 bases of the junction unmatched. The CDR3 is 17 amino acids. CDR3 DNA sequence: TGTGCCAGCAGCCTTGGGACTAGCGGGGACCGCACAGATACGCAGTATTTT. Its translation is CASSLGTSGDRTDTQYF.

The chain is built from TRBV2 and TRBJ2-2; 13 bases line up with TRBD2. The V and J ends lost 7 bases and 4 bases, in that order; junction bases with no gene match: 3. Germline CDR1 is SNHLY and CDR2 is FYNNEI. The CDR3 extends over 15 amino acids. The CDR3 DNA is TGTGCCAGCAATGGACTAGCGGGAGTCACCGGGGAGCTGTTTTTT. Protein product: CASNGLAGVTGELFF.

J is TRBJ2-1 and V is TRBV5-1; unclear D gene. The V gene's germline CDR1 is SGHRS and CDR2 YFSETQ. This CDR3 comprises 13 residues. V lost 4 bases, J lost 2 bases, and 7 bases lay in between. The chain's CDR3 is CASSGPTYNEQFF. The DNA of the CDR3 is TGCGCCAGCAGCGGACCTACCTACAATGAGCAGTTCTTC. Full variable domain (remainder filled in from reference TRBV5-1 and TRBJ2-1): KAGVTQTPRYLIKTRGQQVTLSCSPISGHRSVSWYQQTPGQGLQFLFEYFSETQRNKGNFPGRFSGRQFSNSRSEMNVSTLELGDSALYLCASSGPTYNEQFFGPGTRLTVL.

The chain joins TRBV7-2 to TRBJ2-6; D not certain. Germline V gene data show CDR1 as SGHTA and CDR2 as FQGNSA. This CDR3 comprises 17 residues. Between the trimmed V and J ends, which lost 2 bases and 0 bases, there was a span of 11 bases. CDR3: CASSLNLRSSGANVLTF. In nucleotides, the CDR3 is TGTGCCAGCAGCTTAAATCTTCGGAGCTCTGGGGCCAACGTCCTGACTTTC. Filled out from reference TRBV7-2 and TRBJ2-6, the complete variable domain reads GAGVSQSPSNKVTEKGKDVELRCDPISGHTALYWYRQSLGQGLEFLIYFQGNSAPDKSGLPSDRFSAERTGGSVSTLTIQRTQQEDSAVYLCASSLNLRSSGANVLTFGAGSRLTVL.

The chain joins TRBV19 to TRBJ2-7; 7 bases fit TRBD1. Germline trimming cut 0 bases from V and 3 bases from J; bases unmatched to any gene: 8. Germline V gene data show CDR1 as LNHDA and CDR2 as SQIVND (reference sequence). This CDR3 has 16 residues. The CDR3: CASSIEGQALDYEQYF. CDR3 DNA: TGTGCCAGTAGTATAGAAGGACAGGCCCTTGACTACGAGCAGTACTTC.

CDR3 DNA sequence: TGTGCCAGCAGCCGGAGGACCGATACTTCGAGTGGGCAGTACTTC. It specifies CASSRRTDTSSGQYF. This rearrangement joins TRBV7-2 to TRBJ2-7, with D possibly TRBD2 on 5 matching bases. This CDR3 contains 15 residues. Per the germline V gene, CDR1 is SGHTA and CDR2 is FQGNSA. V lost 5 bases and J 9 bases, leaving 23 bases between the germline ends. The entire variable domain, with the rest obtained from reference TRBV7-2 and TRBJ2-7, is as follows: GAGVSQSPSNKVTEKGKDVELRCDPISGHTALYWYRQSLGQGLEFLIYFQGNSAPDKSGLPSDRFSAERTGGSVSTLTIQRTQQEDSAVYLCASSRRTDTSSGQYFGPGTRLTVT.

This sequence joins TRBV14 and TRBJ2-6; tentatively, D is TRBD2 (5 bases). CDR3 length: 19 amino acids. The ends were cut back, 4 bases at V and 2 bases at J, with 21 bases in the middle. Germline CDR1 and CDR2: SGHDN and FVKESK. The CDR3 loop is CASSPEADYLRTGANVLTF. Written as DNA, the CDR3 is TGTGCCAGCAGCCCCGAGGCCGACTATTTACGTACTGGGGCCAACGTCCTGACTTTC. Complete variable domain (other parts from reference TRBV14 and TRBJ2-6): EAGVTQFPSHSVIEKGQTVTLRCDPISGHDNLYWYRRVMGKEIKFLLHFVKESKQDESGMPNNRFLAERTGGTYSTLKVQPAELEDSGVYFCASSPEADYLRTGANVLTFGAGSRLTVL.

V gene TRBV9 combines with J gene TRBJ2-2; no firm D call. CDR3 size: 16 residues. The V gene's germline CDR1 is SGDLS and CDR2 YYNGEE. With 0 bases removed from V and 5 bases from J, the gap between germline ends came to 14 bases. The CDR3 is CASSVDVTHRTGELFF. Written as DNA, the CDR3 is TGTGCCAGCAGCGTAGATGTGACTCATAGGACCGGGGAGCTGTTTTTT.